This T cell receptor beta chain was captured in a study of early T cells in non-severe SARS-CoV-2 infection. On the study more broadly: Sequencing targeted bulk RNA from unsorted whole blood, leaving chains unpaired.

To note about this clonotype: Its matching antigen is unknown.

Findings and caveats of the study: VDJdb matches were skewed toward anti-spike CD8 T cell responses.

This CDR3 has 15 amino acids. Germline values: CDR1 SGHNT, CDR2 YYREEE (reference sequence). V was trimmed by 3 bases and J by 5 bases, leaving 14 bases between them. The protocol attached unique molecular identifiers to individual cDNA molecules. One entry per CDR3 protein results from TCRdb running MiXCR on the 5' RACE reads. The table includes around 57,000 distinct CDR3 sequences, around a tenth detected once. Sequenced sample: whole blood. This chain uses TRBV5-4 with TRBJ2-2; D might be TRBD2 (6 bases). This clonotype originated in an adult who was a healthcare worker with PCR-confirmed SARS-CoV-2 infection or an uninfected control (not recorded which). CDR3 residues: CASSSEAAGTGELFF. CDR3 coding DNA: TGTGCCAGCAGCTCCGAGGCGGCGGGAACCGGGGAGCTGTTTTTT.